The 20 T cell receptor beta chains below all came from one sample that was sequenced in a study of PD-L1 blockade in urothelial cancer. Repertoires were generated with immunoSEQ multiplex PCR, while TCRdb's copy carries only in-frame clones and drops some. The sample lists about 81,000 clones; roughly 90% were seen once. This specimen consisted of PBMCs, obtained around atezolizumab (anti-PD-L1) treatment. These receptors were collected from a man between 60 and 70 years old with urothelial cancer.

The V call is TRBV5-6, the J call TRBJ2-3; 7 nucleotides align to TRBD1. The germline gives CDR1 SGHDT, CDR2 YYEEEE. V lost 1 base and J lost 2; bases outside the gene matches: 7. CDR3 length equals 16 residues. The CDR3 bases are TGTGCCAGCAGCTTGCTGACAGGGAGAGACACAGATACGCAGTATTTT. Translating gives CASSLLTGRDTDTQYF.

This chain uses TRBV5-4 with TRBJ2-1, with D possibly matching TRBD1 (5 bases). Germline V gives CDR1 SGHNT, CDR2 YYREEE (reference sequence). The V end lost 2 bases, the J end lost 7 bases, and 16 bases lay between the germline ends. CDR3 length: 15 residues. CDR3 sequence (DNA): TGTGCCAGCAGCTTCTTATCTGCAGGGTTGAATGAGCAGTTCTTC. Its protein product is CASSFLSAGLNEQFF.

This chain connects TRBV28 to TRBJ2-7; TRBD1 agrees at 10 bases. The CDR3 is made up of 13 amino acids. V shed 9 bases and J 7 bases; nucleotides not matched to a gene: 9. The germline gives CDR1 MDHEN, CDR2 SYDVKM. Written as DNA, the CDR3 is TGTGCCAGTAGACAGGGGGCCTTGGGGGAGCAGTACTTC. Translating gives CASRQGALGEQYF.

This clone has only one observation. The chain couples TRBV29-1 to TRBJ1-4; 11 nucleotides align to TRBD1. V gave up 6 bases and J gave up 8 bases; unmatched junction bases: 5. Looked up from germline, CDR1 is SQVTM and CDR2 is ANQGSEA. The CDR3 loop spans 13 amino acids. In nucleotides, the CDR3 is TGCAGCGTCTCAGGGACAGGGGGGGAAAAACTGTTTTTT. This sequence encodes CSVSGTGGEKLFF.

The J gene is TRBJ2-2, the V gene TRBV6-4, with D possibly being TRBD2 (6 bases). Germline CDR1 is MRHNA and CDR2 is SNTAGT. Trimming shortened V by 5 bases and J by 0 bases, and 13 bases separated the two germline ends. This CDR3 is built from 16 residues. The CDR3 reads CASSNQGLPNTGELFF. CDR3 nucleotides: TGTGCCAGCAGTAACCAGGGACTGCCGAACACCGGGGAGCTGTTTTTT.

This chain joins TRBV4-1 and TRBJ2-7; D possibly corresponds to TRBD1 (5 bases). Germline lookup yields CDR1 MGHRA and CDR2 YSYEKL. Trimming shortened V by 0 bases and J by 4 bases, and 16 bases separated the two germline ends. The CDR3 contains 16 residues. CDR3 in DNA: TGCGCCAGCAGCCAAGACAGGGATTCGGCCGTATACGAGCAGTACTTC. Residues: CASSQDRDSAVYEQYF.

The chain has TRBV5-1 and TRBJ2-1; 11 bases match TRBD2. The CDR3 consists of 18 residues. The V gene end was trimmed by 4 bases and the J gene end by 4 bases; junction bases not matched to a gene: 13. The germline V gene encodes CDR1 SGHRS and CDR2 YFSETQ. The CDR3 is CASSPFRTGTSGYNEQFF. The CDR3 DNA reads TGCGCCAGCAGCCCGTTTAGGACCGGGACTAGCGGATACAATGAGCAGTTCTTC.

This sequence joins TRBV11-2 and TRBJ2-2, with 7 bases aligning to TRBD1. The trim removed 3 bases at V and 9 bases at J, leaving 7 bases unmatched. Germline loops: CDR1 SGHAT, CDR2 FQNNGV. This CDR3 region has 14 residues. This chain's CDR3 is CASSFEGAGRELFF. The CDR3 bases are TGTGCCAGCAGCTTCGAGGGGGCAGGGAGGGAGCTGTTTTTT. The whole variable domain, remainder taken from reference TRBV11-2 and TRBJ2-2, is EAGVAQSPRYKIIEKRQSVAFWCNPISGHATLYWYQQILGQGPKLLIQFQNNGVVDDSQLPKDRFSAERLKGVDSTLKIQPAKLEDSAVYLCASSFEGAGRELFFGEGSRLTVL.

The chain carries TRBV6-5 and TRBJ2-7, with TRBD2 identical over 7 bases. The trim removed 6 bases at V and 3 bases at J, leaving 8 bases unmatched. The CDR3 extends over 14 amino acids. Germline loops: CDR1 MNHEY, CDR2 SVGAGI. The CDR3 spells CASSIRQRGYEQYF. CDR3 bases: TGTGCCAGCAGCATACGCCAGCGGGGCTACGAGCAGTACTTC.

The rearrangement links TRBV30 to TRBJ1-1, with D possibly being TRBD1 (5 bases). Germline-derived CDR1 and CDR2 are GTSNPN and SVGIG (reference sequence). Trimming removed 0 bases at V and 3 bases at J, with 17 bases between. The CDR3 length is 16 residues. The CDR3 spells CAWSVSGRGGYTEAFF. CDR3 DNA sequence: TGTGCCTGGAGTGTGTCTGGGCGTGGGGGGTACACTGAAGCTTTCTTT.

The rearrangement joins TRBV4-3 to TRBJ1-2, with D unclear. Deletions cut 3 bases from V and 0 bases from J, with 11 bases between. CDR1 is LGHNA and CDR2 is YSLEER in the germline V gene. The CDR3 spans 15 residues. CDR3 region: CASSQAPGPNYGYTF. The CDR3 region has the DNA TGCGCCAGCAGCCAGGCCCCTGGGCCTAACTATGGCTACACCTTC.

The CDR3 bases are TGTGCCAGCAGTCTCCGGGGGCAAGAGACCCAGTACTTC. Protein sequence: CASSLRGQETQYF. The chain joins TRBV5-6 to TRBJ2-5, with D perhaps TRBD2 (6 bases). Germline lookup yields CDR1 SGHDT and CDR2 YYEEEE. V was clipped by 5 bases and J by 2 bases, with 10 bases between them. This CDR3 spans 13 amino acids.

The rearrangement links TRBV9 to TRBJ2-7, with D perhaps TRBD1 (6 bases). V was clipped by 0 bases and J by 3 bases, with 10 bases between them. Germline V gives CDR1 SGDLS, CDR2 YYNGEE. The CDR3 is 14 amino acids. CDR3 nucleotides: TGTGCCAGCAGCGTAGGTGGACAGTACTACGAGCAGTACTTC. Translation: CASSVGGQYYEQYF.

CDR3 in amino acids: CASSLAPGNGGGNEQFF. The CDR3 nucleotides are TGTGCCAGCAGCTTAGCCCCTGGCAATGGGGGCGGGAATGAGCAGTTCTTC. This chain links TRBV7-2 with TRBJ2-1; tentatively, D is TRBD1 (6 bases). The CDR3 consists of 17 residues. The germline V and J ends were trimmed by 0 bases and 7 bases, with 19 bases remaining between them. Germline-derived CDR1 and CDR2 are SGHTA and FQGNSA.

The chain combines TRBV10-1 with TRBJ2-2, with 8 bases that match TRBD2. Germline V lookup: CDR1 WNHNN, CDR2 SYGVQD (reference sequence). V was pared by 0 bases and J by 5 bases, with 8 bases of the junction left unmatched. CDR3 size: 17 residues. This CDR3 reads CASSESRSGSVTGELFF. In DNA, the CDR3 is TGCGCCAGCAGTGAGTCTAGGAGCGGGAGCGTTACCGGGGAGCTGTTTTTT.

This chain connects TRBV21-1 to TRBJ1-1; TRBD1, the table's D call, was not compared with the DNA. TRBV21-1 corresponds to a pseudogene. The length of the CDR3 is 14 residues. The chain's CDR3 is CASSKGREDTEAFF. DNA for the CDR3: TGTGCCAGCAGCAAGGGCAGGGAAGACACTGAAGCTTTCTTT.

The chain carries TRBV29-1 and TRBJ2-3; TRBD1 agrees at 9 bases. The CDR3 is made up of 13 amino acids. Germline loops: CDR1 SQVTM, CDR2 ANQGSEA. V was pared by 4 bases and J by 3 bases, with 2 bases of the junction left unmatched. The CDR3 sequence is CSVGTGETDTQYF. The CDR3, as DNA: TGCAGCGTTGGGACAGGGGAGACAGATACGCAGTATTTT.

The gene calls are TRBV2 and TRBJ2-3, with 8 bases matching TRBD1. V gave up 4 bases and J gave up 1 base; unmatched junction bases: 4. The germline gives CDR1 SNHLY, CDR2 FYNNEI. The CDR3 extends over 15 amino acids. The CDR3 reads CASSGDRYGTDTQYF. The CDR3 nucleotides read TGTGCCAGCAGTGGGGACAGGTACGGCACAGATACGCAGTATTTT. The variable domain in full, with the rest retrieved from reference TRBV2 and TRBJ2-3, is EPEVTQTPSHQVTQMGQEVILRCVPISNHLYFYWYRQILGQKVEFLVSFYNNEISEKSEIFDDQFSVERPDGSNFTLKIRSTKLEDSAMYFCASSGDRYGTDTQYFGPGTRLTVL.

V usage is TRBV29-1 and J usage is TRBJ1-1; 8 positions match TRBD1. J was trimmed by 0 bases and V by 6 bases; bases with no gene match: 3. The CDR3 totals 13 residues. CDR1 and CDR2 from the germline V gene are SQVTM and ANQGSEA. The CDR3 region is CSVRGRMNTEAFF. CDR3 sequence (DNA): TGCAGCGTCAGGGGGCGCATGAACACTGAAGCTTTCTTT.

The chain links TRBV7-9 to TRBJ2-1; 16 bases fit TRBD2. CDR1 and CDR2 (germline): SEHNR, FQNEAQ (reference sequence). The CDR3 extends over 18 amino acids. The J segment lost 9 bases and the V segment lost 5 bases, leaving 13 bases of the junction unmatched. CDR3 residues: CASSPNPGLAGGQGEQFF. CDR3 coding DNA: TGTGCCAGCAGCCCGAACCCGGGACTAGCGGGGGGGCAGGGTGAGCAGTTCTTC.